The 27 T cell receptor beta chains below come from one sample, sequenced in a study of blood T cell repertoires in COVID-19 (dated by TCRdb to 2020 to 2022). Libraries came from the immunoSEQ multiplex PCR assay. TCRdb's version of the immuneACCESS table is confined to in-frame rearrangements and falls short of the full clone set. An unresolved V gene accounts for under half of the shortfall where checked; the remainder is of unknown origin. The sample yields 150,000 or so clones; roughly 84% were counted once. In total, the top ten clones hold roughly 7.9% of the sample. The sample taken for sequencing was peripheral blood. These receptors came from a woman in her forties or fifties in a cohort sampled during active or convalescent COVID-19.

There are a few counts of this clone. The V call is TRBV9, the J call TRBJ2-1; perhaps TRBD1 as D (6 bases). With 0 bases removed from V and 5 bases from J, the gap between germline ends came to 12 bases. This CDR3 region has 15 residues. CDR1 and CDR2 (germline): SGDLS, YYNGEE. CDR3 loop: CASSVAGQQNNEQFF. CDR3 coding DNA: TGTGCCAGCAGCGTAGCAGGACAGCAGAACAATGAGCAGTTCTTC.

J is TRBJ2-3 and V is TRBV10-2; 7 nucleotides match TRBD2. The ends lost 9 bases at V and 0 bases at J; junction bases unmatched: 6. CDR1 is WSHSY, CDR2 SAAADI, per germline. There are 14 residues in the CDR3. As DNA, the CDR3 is TGCGCCAGTAGAATAGCGGGCAGCACAGATACGCAGTATTTT. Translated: CASRIAGSTDTQYF.

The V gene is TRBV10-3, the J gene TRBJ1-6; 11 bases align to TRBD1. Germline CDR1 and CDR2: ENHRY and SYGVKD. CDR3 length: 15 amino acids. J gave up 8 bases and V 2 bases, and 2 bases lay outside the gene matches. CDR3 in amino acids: CAISEGTGGDSPLHF. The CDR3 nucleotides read TGTGCCATCAGTGAGGGGACAGGGGGGGATTCACCCCTCCACTTT.

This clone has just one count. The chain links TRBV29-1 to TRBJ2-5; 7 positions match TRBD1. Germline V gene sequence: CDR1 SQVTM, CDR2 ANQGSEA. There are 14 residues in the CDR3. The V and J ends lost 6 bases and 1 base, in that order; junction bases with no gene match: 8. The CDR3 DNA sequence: TGCAGCGTACAGTCCAGGGGGAGCCAAGAGACCCAGTACTTC. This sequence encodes CSVQSRGSQETQYF.

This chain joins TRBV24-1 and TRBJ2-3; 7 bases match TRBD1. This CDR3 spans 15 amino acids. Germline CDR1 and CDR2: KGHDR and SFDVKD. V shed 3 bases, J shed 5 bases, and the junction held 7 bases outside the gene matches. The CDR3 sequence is CATSDRTGYIDTQYF. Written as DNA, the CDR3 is TGTGCCACCAGTGATCGGACAGGTTATATAGATACGCAGTATTTT.

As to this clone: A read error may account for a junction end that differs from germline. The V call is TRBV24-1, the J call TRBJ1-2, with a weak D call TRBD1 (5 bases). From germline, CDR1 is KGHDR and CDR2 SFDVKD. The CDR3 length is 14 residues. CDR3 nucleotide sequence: TGTGCCACCAGTGCCTCCTCAACGGGGGTGAGTTTGATCTTC. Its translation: CATSASSTGVSLIF.

The CDR3 sequence: CASSVGTGGQAYGYTF. CDR3 bases: TGTGCCAGCAGCGTAGGGACGGGGGGACAGGCCTATGGCTACACCTTC. The chain employs TRBV9 and TRBJ1-2; 8 bases align to TRBD1. The CDR3 has 16 residues. V was pared by 0 bases and J by 4 bases, with 8 bases of the junction left unmatched. CDR1 SGDLS and CDR2 YYNGEE come from the germline V gene. The full variable domain, in which reference TRBV9 and TRBJ1-2 provide the parts outside the CDR3, is DSGVTQTPKHLITATGQRVTLRCSPRSGDLSVYWYQQSLDQGLQFLIQYYNGEERAKGNILERFSAQQFPDLHSELNLSSLELGDSALYFCASSVGTGGQAYGYTFGSGTRLTVV.

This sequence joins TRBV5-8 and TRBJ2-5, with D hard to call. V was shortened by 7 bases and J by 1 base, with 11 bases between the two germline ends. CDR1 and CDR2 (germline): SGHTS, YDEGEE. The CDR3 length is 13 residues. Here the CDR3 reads CASSHSLQETQYF. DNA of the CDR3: TGTGCCAGCTCGCACAGTCTCCAAGAGACCCAGTACTTC. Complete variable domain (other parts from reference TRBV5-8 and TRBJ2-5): EAGVTQSPTHLIKTRGQQATLRCSPISGHTSVYWYQQALGLGLQFLLWYDEGEERNRGNFPPRFSGRQFPNYSSELNVNALELEDSALYLCASSHSLQETQYFGPGTRLLVL.

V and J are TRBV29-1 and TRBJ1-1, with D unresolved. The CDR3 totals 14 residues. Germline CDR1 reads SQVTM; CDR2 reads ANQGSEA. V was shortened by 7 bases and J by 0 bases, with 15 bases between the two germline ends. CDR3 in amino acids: CSATKAGLNTEAFF. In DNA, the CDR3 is TGCAGCGCAACTAAGGCCGGGTTGAACACTGAAGCTTTCTTT.

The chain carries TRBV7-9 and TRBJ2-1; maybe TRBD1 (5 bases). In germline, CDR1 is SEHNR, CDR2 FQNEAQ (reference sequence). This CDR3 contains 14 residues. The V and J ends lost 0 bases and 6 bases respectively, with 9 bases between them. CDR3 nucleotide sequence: TGTGCCAGCAGCTTAGCCCAGGGCACCAATGAGCAGTTCTTC. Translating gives CASSLAQGTNEQFF.

DNA of the CDR3: TGCGCCAGCAGCTCTTCACACGTCACCGGGGAGCTGTTTTTT. This gives the protein CASSSSHVTGELFF. The V and J genes are TRBV5-1 and TRBJ2-2; D ambiguous. The V end was cut by 3 bases, the J end by 4 bases, with 10 bases between. Germline V gene data show CDR1 as SGHRS and CDR2 as YFSETQ. The CDR3 is 14 amino acids. Full variable domain (outside the CDR3, taken from reference TRBV5-1 and TRBJ2-2): KAGVTQTPRYLIKTRGQQVTLSCSPISGHRSVSWYQQTPGQGLQFLFEYFSETQRNKGNFPGRFSGRQFSNSRSEMNVSTLELGDSALYLCASSSSHVTGELFFGEGSRLTVL.

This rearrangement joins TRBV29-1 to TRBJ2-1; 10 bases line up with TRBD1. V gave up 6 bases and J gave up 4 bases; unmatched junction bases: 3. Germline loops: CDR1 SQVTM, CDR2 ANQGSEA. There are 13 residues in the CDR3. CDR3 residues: CSVKGQGYNEQFF. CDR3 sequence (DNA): TGCAGCGTCAAGGGACAGGGGTACAATGAGCAGTTCTTC.

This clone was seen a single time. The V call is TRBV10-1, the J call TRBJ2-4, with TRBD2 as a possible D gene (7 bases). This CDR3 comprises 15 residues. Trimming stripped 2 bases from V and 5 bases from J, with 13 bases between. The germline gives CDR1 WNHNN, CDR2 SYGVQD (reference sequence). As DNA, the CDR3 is TGCGCCAGCAGTGAGGGGGGGGCCGGACAAAACATTCAGTACTTC. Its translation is CASSEGGAGQNIQYF.

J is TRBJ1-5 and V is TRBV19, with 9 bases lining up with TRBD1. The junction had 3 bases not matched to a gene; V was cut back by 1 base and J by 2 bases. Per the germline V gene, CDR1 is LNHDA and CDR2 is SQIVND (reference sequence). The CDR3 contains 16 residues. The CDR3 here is CASSIAQGAGNQPQHF. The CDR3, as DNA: TGTGCCAGTAGTATAGCACAGGGGGCTGGCAATCAGCCCCAGCATTTT.

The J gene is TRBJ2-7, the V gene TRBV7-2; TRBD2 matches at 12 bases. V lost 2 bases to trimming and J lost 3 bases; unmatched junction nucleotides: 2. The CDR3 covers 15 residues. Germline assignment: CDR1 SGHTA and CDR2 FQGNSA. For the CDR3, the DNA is TGTGCCAGCAGCTTAACTAGCGGGGGGTACTACGAGCAGTACTTC. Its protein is CASSLTSGGYYEQYF.

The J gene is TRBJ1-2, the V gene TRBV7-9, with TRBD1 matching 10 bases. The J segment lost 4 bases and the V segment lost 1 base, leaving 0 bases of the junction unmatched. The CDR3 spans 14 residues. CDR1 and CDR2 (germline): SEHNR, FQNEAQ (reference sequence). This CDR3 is CASSLGTGGYGYTF. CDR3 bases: TGTGCCAGCAGCTTAGGGACAGGGGGCTATGGCTACACCTTC.

CDR3 DNA: TGTGCCAGCAGCCAAGAGGTTCAGGGGTATGGCTACACCTTC. Its protein product is CASSQEVQGYGYTF. This sequence joins TRBV3-1 (or the pseudogene TRBV3-2) and TRBJ1-2, with D tentatively TRBD1 (6 bases). The germline CDR1 and CDR2 sequences are LGHDT and YNNKEL (reference sequence). Trimming stripped 0 bases from V and 5 bases from J, with 10 bases between. The CDR3 length is 14 residues.

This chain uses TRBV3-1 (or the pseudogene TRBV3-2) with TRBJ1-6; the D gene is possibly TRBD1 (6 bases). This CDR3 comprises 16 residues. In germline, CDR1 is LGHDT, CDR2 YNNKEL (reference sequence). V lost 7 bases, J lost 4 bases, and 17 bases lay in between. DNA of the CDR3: TGTGCCAGCACCGGAGGAGGAGGACAGTATAATTCACCCCTCCACTTT. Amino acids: CASTGGGGQYNSPLHF.

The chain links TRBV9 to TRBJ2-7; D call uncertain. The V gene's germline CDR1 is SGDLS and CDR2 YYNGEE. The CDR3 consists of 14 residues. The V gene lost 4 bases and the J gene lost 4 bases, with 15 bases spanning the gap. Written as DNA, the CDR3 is TGTGCCAGCAGCCCCCCCTGGGCCCCGTACGAGCAGTACTTC. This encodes CASSPPWAPYEQYF.

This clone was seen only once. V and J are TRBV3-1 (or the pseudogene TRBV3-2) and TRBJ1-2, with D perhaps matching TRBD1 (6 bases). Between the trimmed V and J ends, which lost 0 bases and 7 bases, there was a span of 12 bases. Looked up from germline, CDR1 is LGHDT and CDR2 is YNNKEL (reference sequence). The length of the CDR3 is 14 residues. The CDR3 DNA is TGTGCCAGCAGCCAAGATCCACAGGGCCGTGGCTACACCTTC. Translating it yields CASSQDPQGRGYTF.

CDR3 nucleotide sequence: TGTGCCAGCAGCCAAGACCGGGGGATCGGGAATGAAAAACTGTTTTTT. This encodes CASSQDRGIGNEKLFF. The J gene is TRBJ1-4, the V gene TRBV6-2 or TRBV6-3, with D possibly matching TRBD1 (5 bases). The V gene lost 6 bases and the J gene lost 5 bases, with 19 bases spanning the gap. Germline V gives CDR1 MNHEY, CDR2 SVGEGT. The CDR3 totals 16 residues.

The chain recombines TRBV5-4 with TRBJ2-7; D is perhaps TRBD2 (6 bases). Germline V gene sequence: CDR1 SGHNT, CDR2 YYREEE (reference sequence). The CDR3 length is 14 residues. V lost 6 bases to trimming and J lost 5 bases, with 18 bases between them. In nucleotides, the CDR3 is TGTGCCAGCACGCAATGGCAGGGAGGCGACGAGCAGTACTTC. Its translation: CASTQWQGGDEQYF. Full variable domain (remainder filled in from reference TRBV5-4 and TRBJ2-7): ETGVTQSPTHLIKTRGQQVTLRCSSQSGHNTVSWYQQALGQGPQFIFQYYREEENGRGNFPPRFSGLQFPNYSSELNVNALELDDSALYLCASTQWQGGDEQYFGPGTRLTVT.

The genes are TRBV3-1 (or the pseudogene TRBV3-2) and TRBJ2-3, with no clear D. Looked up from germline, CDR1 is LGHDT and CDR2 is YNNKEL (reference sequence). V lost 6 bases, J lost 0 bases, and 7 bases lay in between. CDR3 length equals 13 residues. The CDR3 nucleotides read TGTGCCAGCAGGGCGCGGAGCACAGATACGCAGTATTTT. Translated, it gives CASRARSTDTQYF.

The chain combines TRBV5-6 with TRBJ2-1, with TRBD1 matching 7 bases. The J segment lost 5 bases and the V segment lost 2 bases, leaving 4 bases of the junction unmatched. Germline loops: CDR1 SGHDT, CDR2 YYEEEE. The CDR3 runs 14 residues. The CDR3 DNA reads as TGTGCCAGCAGCTTACGGGACAGAAACAATGAGCAGTTCTTC. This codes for CASSLRDRNNEQFF.

This CDR3 is CASRDRRFYGYTF. For the CDR3, the DNA is TGTGCCAGTAGGGACAGGCGATTCTATGGCTACACCTTC. The chain uses TRBV19 and TRBJ1-2, with 7 bases lining up with TRBD1. Germline V lookup: CDR1 LNHDA, CDR2 SQIVND (reference sequence). The V and J ends lost 6 bases and 4 bases, in that order; junction bases with no gene match: 5. The CDR3 loop spans 13 amino acids.

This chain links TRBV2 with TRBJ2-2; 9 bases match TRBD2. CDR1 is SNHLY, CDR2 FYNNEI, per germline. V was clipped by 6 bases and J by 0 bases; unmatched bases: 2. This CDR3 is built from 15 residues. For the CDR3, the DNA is TGTGCCAGCAGCAGACTAGCGGCGAACACCGGGGAGCTGTTTTTT. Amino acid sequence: CASSRLAANTGELFF. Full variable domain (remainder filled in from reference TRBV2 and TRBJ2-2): EPEVTQTPSHQVTQMGQEVILRCVPISNHLYFYWYRQILGQKVEFLVSFYNNEISEKSEIFDDQFSVERPDGSNFTLKIRSTKLEDSAMYFCASSRLAANTGELFFGEGSRLTVL.

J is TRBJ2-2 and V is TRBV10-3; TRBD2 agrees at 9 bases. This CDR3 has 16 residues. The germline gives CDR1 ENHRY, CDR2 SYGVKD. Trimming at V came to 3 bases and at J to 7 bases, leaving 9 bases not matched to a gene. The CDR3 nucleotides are TGTGCCATCAGTGATATTGCGGGGGGGCTTGGCGGGGAGCTGTTTTTT. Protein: CAISDIAGGLGGELFF.